This TCR beta chain was found in a study of monozygotic twins with inflammatory bowel disease. Overall study results and limits: Researchers reported no repertoire similarity difference between concordant and discordant twins, possibly from limited power.

Eight reactions per sample, run separately, yielded cDNA. TCRdb re-called the 5' RACE reads and catalogs CDR3 proteins one per entry, DNA excluded. The listing contains about 99,000 distinct CDR3 sequences. The CDR3 has 15 amino acids. Germline V gene lookup returns CDR1 SEHNR and CDR2 FQNEAQ (reference sequence). A remark on this clonotype: Its antigen is unidentified.

Sample: blood. This clonotype was sampled from a human donor with ulcerative colitis or Crohn's disease, or a healthy co-twin of an affected twin (not recorded which). J is TRBJ1-1 and V is TRBV7-9; TCRdb calls TRBD1, which cannot be checked without DNA. The CDR3 region is CASSLYQGANTEAFF.